This is a list of T cell receptor beta chains from one sample in a study of T-cell reconstitution after alpha-beta-depleted transplantation in children. TCRdb re-called the PCR reads through MiXCR, storing one row per CDR3 protein. In the table there are about 200,000 distinct CDR3 sequences, 5.5% to 7% of which are singletons. Material: PBMCs, obtained before TCRalphabeta/CD19-depleted stem cell transplant. The receptors come from a boy between 2 and 15 years old with acute lymphoblastic leukemia, due to receive a stem cell transplant. Each CDR3 is given with its conserved first and last residue. The order of the fields is V gene, J gene, D gene, clone size, CDR3 protein, CDR3 DNA. A D gene is named only where the DNA matches it firmly. Size is stated for part of the rows, as once, few or many counts, or as a class when the clone is expanded.

v_call: TRBV9
j_call: TRBJ1-3
d_call: NA
clone_size: few
cdr3_aa: CASSVTDSGNTIYF
cdr3_nt: TGTGCCAGCAGCGTCACCGACTCTGGAAACACCATATATTTT

v_call: TRBV6-2/TRBV6-3
j_call: TRBJ2-2
d_call: NA
clone_size: many
cdr3_aa: CASKVDINTGELFF
cdr3_nt: TGTGCCAGCAAGGTTGACATTAACACCGGGGAGCTGTTTTTT

v_call: TRBV28
j_call: TRBJ1-5
d_call: NA
clone_size: many
cdr3_aa: CASSPLWGGNQPQHF
cdr3_nt: TGTGCCAGCAGTCCCTTGTGGGGAGGCAATCAGCCCCAGCATTTT

v_call: TRBV25-1
j_call: TRBJ2-5
d_call: NA
clone_size: NA
cdr3_aa: CASSDPTRETQYF
cdr3_nt: TGTGCCAGCAGCGACCCCACCCGAGAGACCCAGTACTTC

v_call: TRBV6-2/TRBV6-3
j_call: TRBJ2-7
d_call: NA
clone_size: few
cdr3_aa: CASGSGAGSYEQYF
cdr3_nt: TGTGCCAGCGGTTCTGGGGCGGGGAGTTACGAGCAGTACTTC

v_call: TRBV6-7
j_call: TRBJ2-2
d_call: NA
clone_size: NA
cdr3_aa: CASSYFVLGTFPRGELFF
cdr3_nt: TGTGCCAGCAGTTACTTCGTCCTAGGGACTTTCCCGAGGGGGGAGCTGTTTTTT

v_call: TRBV2
j_call: TRBJ2-7
d_call: TRBD2
clone_size: many
cdr3_aa: CATTGLALAEYEQYF
cdr3_nt: TGTGCCACCACCGGTTTGGCACTAGCGGAGTACGAGCAGTACTTC

v_call: TRBV2
j_call: TRBJ2-1
d_call: TRBD2
clone_size: few
cdr3_aa: CASTQGLGDGF
cdr3_nt: TGTGCCAGCACCCAGGGACTAGGGGACGGCTTC

v_call: TRBV29-1
j_call: TRBJ1-4
d_call: NA
clone_size: many
cdr3_aa: CSVTPSEGRQLFF
cdr3_nt: TGCAGCGTTACCCCCTCAGAGGGTCGGCAACTGTTTTTT

v_call: TRBV2
j_call: TRBJ2-1
d_call: TRBD1
clone_size: many
cdr3_aa: CASRETGGAANEQFF
cdr3_nt: TGTGCCAGCAGAGAGACAGGGGGCGCGGCCAATGAGCAGTTCTTC

v_call: TRBV5-1
j_call: TRBJ2-3
d_call: NA
clone_size: many
cdr3_aa: CASSLRGLSSDTQYF
cdr3_nt: TGCGCCAGCAGCTTGCGGGGCCTCAGTTCAGATACGCAGTATTTT

v_call: TRBV7-8
j_call: TRBJ2-3
d_call: TRBD2
clone_size: many
cdr3_aa: CASSLEGARLAGVTDTQYF
cdr3_nt: TGTGCCAGCAGCCTAGAGGGAGCTAGACTAGCGGGAGTAACAGATACGCAGTATTTT

v_call: TRBV5-1
j_call: TRBJ2-1
d_call: NA
clone_size: many
cdr3_aa: CASSEHEGNEQFF
cdr3_nt: TGCGCCAGCAGCGAGCACGAAGGGAATGAGCAGTTCTTC

v_call: TRBV24-1
j_call: TRBJ2-1
d_call: NA
clone_size: few
cdr3_aa: CATSDHWTANEQFF
cdr3_nt: TGTGCCACCAGTGATCACTGGACAGCCAATGAGCAGTTCTTC

v_call: TRBV11-1
j_call: TRBJ2-3
d_call: TRBD2
clone_size: NA
cdr3_aa: CASSLRRLAGGTTDTQYF
cdr3_nt: TGTGCCAGCAGCTTAAGGCGACTAGCGGGGGGGACCACAGATACGCAGTATTTT

v_call: TRBV29-1
j_call: TRBJ1-2
d_call: NA
clone_size: many
cdr3_aa: CSVERGNGYTF
cdr3_nt: TGCAGCGTTGAAAGGGGGAACGGCTACACCTTC

v_call: TRBV21-1
j_call: TRBJ1-1
d_call: NA
clone_size: many
cdr3_aa: CASSKVVASLDRRRDTEAFF
cdr3_nt: TGTGCCAGCAGCAAAGTTGTAGCCTCATTGGACAGGCGCCGGGACACTGAAGCTTTCTTT

v_call: TRBV20-1
j_call: TRBJ2-7
d_call: NA
clone_size: NA
cdr3_aa: CSAPTVDYEQYF
cdr3_nt: TGCAGTGCGCCTACCGTGGACTACGAGCAGTACTTC

v_call: TRBV11-2
j_call: TRBJ2-4
d_call: TRBD2
clone_size: many
cdr3_aa: CASSWTSGITKNIQYF
cdr3_nt: TGTGCCAGCAGCTGGACTAGCGGGATAACCAAAAACATTCAGTACTTC

v_call: TRBV27
j_call: TRBJ2-1
d_call: TRBD2
clone_size: many
cdr3_aa: CASSFPLAGGSLNEQFF
cdr3_nt: TGTGCCAGCAGTTTCCCGCTCGCGGGGGGCAGCCTTAATGAGCAGTTCTTC

v_call: TRBV14
j_call: TRBJ2-1
d_call: TRBD1
clone_size: NA
cdr3_aa: CASSQAFFSGQGRYNEQFF
cdr3_nt: TGTGCCAGCAGCCAAGCTTTTTTCTCGGGACAGGGGAGATACAATGAGCAGTTCTTC

v_call: TRBV10-3
j_call: TRBJ2-3
d_call: NA
clone_size: many
cdr3_aa: CAISEGLPNTQYF
cdr3_nt: TGTGCCATCAGTGAGGGGCTTCCCAATACGCAGTATTTT

v_call: TRBV12-3/TRBV12-4
j_call: TRBJ2-1
d_call: TRBD1
clone_size: many
cdr3_aa: CASSVSGQGNEQFF
cdr3_nt: TGTGCCAGCAGTGTATCGGGACAGGGGAATGAGCAGTTCTTC

v_call: TRBV12-3/TRBV12-4
j_call: TRBJ2-7
d_call: TRBD2
clone_size: many
cdr3_aa: CASSLGPPGLAGKEQYF
cdr3_nt: TGTGCCAGCAGTTTAGGACCTCCGGGACTAGCGGGGAAGGAGCAGTACTTC

v_call: TRBV11-2
j_call: TRBJ1-6
d_call: NA
clone_size: many
cdr3_aa: CASSSKGRERASPLHF
cdr3_nt: TGTGCCAGCAGCTCCAAAGGACGGGAGAGGGCCTCACCCCTCCACTTT

v_call: TRBV5-1
j_call: TRBJ2-3
d_call: TRBD1
clone_size: many
cdr3_aa: CASSLGQATDTQYF
cdr3_nt: TGCGCCAGCAGCCTCGGACAGGCCACAGATACGCAGTATTTT

v_call: TRBV20-1
j_call: TRBJ2-7
d_call: TRBD1
clone_size: many
cdr3_aa: CSARPGQGRNYEQYF
cdr3_nt: TGCAGTGCGCGGCCGGGACAGGGGCGAAATTACGAGCAGTACTTC

v_call: TRBV2
j_call: TRBJ1-1
d_call: NA
clone_size: many
cdr3_aa: CASIMGDGTEAFF
cdr3_nt: TGTGCCAGCATAATGGGGGACGGCACTGAAGCTTTCTTT

v_call: TRBV7-2
j_call: TRBJ2-1
d_call: NA
clone_size: NA
cdr3_aa: CASSLPSDPNEQFF
cdr3_nt: TGTGCCAGCAGCTTGCCTAGCGATCCCAATGAGCAGTTCTTC

v_call: TRBV29-1
j_call: TRBJ1-4
d_call: NA
clone_size: many
cdr3_aa: CSVEDPGWGKLFF
cdr3_nt: TGCAGCGTTGAAGATCCGGGGTGGGGAAAACTGTTTTTT

v_call: TRBV5-6
j_call: TRBJ2-7
d_call: NA
clone_size: NA
cdr3_aa: CASSLGRGEQYF
cdr3_nt: TGTGCCAGCAGCTTGGGCAGGGGCGAGCAGTACTTC

v_call: TRBV7-2
j_call: TRBJ2-3
d_call: NA
clone_size: many
cdr3_aa: CASRLGGSTDTQYF
cdr3_nt: TGTGCCAGCAGGCTAGGGGGGAGCACAGATACGCAGTATTTT

v_call: TRBV5-1
j_call: TRBJ2-3
d_call: NA
clone_size: many
cdr3_aa: CASSLGMIGAYTDTQYF
cdr3_nt: TGCGCCAGCAGCTTGGGTATGATCGGGGCCTACACAGATACGCAGTATTTT

v_call: TRBV3-1
j_call: TRBJ2-7
d_call: TRBD2
clone_size: many
cdr3_aa: CASSPGTAGVFNEQYF
cdr3_nt: TGTGCCAGCAGCCCGGGGACGGCGGGGGTATTCAACGAGCAGTACTTC

v_call: TRBV5-1
j_call: TRBJ2-3
d_call: NA
clone_size: many
cdr3_aa: CASSLALVTSTDTQYF
cdr3_nt: TGCGCCAGCAGCTTGGCCCTAGTCACCAGCACAGATACGCAGTATTTT

v_call: TRBV5-5
j_call: TRBJ2-1
d_call: NA
clone_size: NA
cdr3_aa: CASSLRGLEQFF
cdr3_nt: TGTGCCAGCAGCTTGCGGGGCCTGGAGCAGTTCTTC

v_call: TRBV11-2
j_call: TRBJ2-1
d_call: TRBD2
clone_size: NA
cdr3_aa: CASSRPEQSGRVFPFNEQFF
cdr3_nt: TGTGCCAGCAGCCGCCCCGAGCAGAGCGGGAGGGTGTTCCCTTTTAATGAGCAGTTCTTC

v_call: TRBV7-8
j_call: TRBJ1-2
d_call: NA
clone_size: many
cdr3_aa: CASSLGINRVTYGYTF
cdr3_nt: TGTGCCAGCAGCTTAGGAATTAACAGGGTTACCTATGGCTACACCTTC

v_call: TRBV29-1
j_call: TRBJ2-5
d_call: NA
clone_size: many
cdr3_aa: CSVVASNRETQYF
cdr3_nt: TGCAGCGTTGTGGCCAGCAATAGGGAGACCCAGTACTTC

v_call: TRBV7-8
j_call: TRBJ2-3
d_call: NA
clone_size: many
cdr3_aa: CASSSYGGLTTDTQYF
cdr3_nt: TGTGCCAGCAGCTCCTACGGAGGCTTGACCACAGATACGCAGTATTTT